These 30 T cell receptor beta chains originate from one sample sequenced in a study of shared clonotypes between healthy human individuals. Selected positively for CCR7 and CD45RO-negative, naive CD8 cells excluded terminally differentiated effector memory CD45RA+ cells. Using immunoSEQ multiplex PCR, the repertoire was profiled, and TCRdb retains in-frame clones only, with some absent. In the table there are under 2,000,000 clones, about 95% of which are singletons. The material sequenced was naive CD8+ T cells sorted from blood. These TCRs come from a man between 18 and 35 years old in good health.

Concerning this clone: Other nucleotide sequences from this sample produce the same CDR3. The CDR3 loop is CASSLGQSYEQYF. Written as DNA, the CDR3 is TGTGCCAGCAGCCTTGGACAGTCCTACGAGCAGTACTTC. The chain joins TRBV5-4 to TRBJ2-7; D is possibly TRBD1 (6 bases). The CDR3 length is 13 residues. Trimming removed 4 bases from V and 1 base from J, with 9 bases in between. Germline V gene data show CDR1 as SGHNT and CDR2 as YYREEE (reference sequence). The full variable domain, completed using reference TRBV5-4 and TRBJ2-7, is ETGVTQSPTHLIKTRGQQVTLRCSSQSGHNTVSWYQQALGQGPQFIFQYYREEENGRGNFPPRFSGLQFPNYSSELNVNALELDDSALYLCASSLGQSYEQYFGPGTRLTVT.

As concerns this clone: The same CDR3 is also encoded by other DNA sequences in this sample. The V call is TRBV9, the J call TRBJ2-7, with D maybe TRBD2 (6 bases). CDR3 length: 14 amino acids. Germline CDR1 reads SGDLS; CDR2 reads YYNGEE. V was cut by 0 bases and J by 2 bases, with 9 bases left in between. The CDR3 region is CASSVAGETYEQYF. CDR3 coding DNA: TGTGCCAGCAGCGTAGCGGGGGAAACCTACGAGCAGTACTTC. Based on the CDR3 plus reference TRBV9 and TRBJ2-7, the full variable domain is DSGVTQTPKHLITATGQRVTLRCSPRSGDLSVYWYQQSLDQGLQFLIQYYNGEERAKGNILERFSAQQFPDLHSELNLSSLELGDSALYFCASSVAGETYEQYFGPGTRLTVT.

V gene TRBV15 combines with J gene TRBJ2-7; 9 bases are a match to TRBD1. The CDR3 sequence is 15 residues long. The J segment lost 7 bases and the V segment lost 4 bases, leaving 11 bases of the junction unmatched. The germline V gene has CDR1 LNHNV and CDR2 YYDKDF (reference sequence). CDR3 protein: CATSKDRGSLREQYF. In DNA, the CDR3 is TGTGCCACCAGCAAGGACAGGGGATCGCTACGAGAGCAGTACTTC.

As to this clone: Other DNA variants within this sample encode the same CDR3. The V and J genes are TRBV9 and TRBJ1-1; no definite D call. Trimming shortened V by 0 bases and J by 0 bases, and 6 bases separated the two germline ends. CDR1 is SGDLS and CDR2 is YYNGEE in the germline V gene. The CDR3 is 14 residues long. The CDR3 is CASSVGNMNTEAFF. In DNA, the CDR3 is TGTGCCAGCAGCGTAGGAAATATGAACACTGAAGCTTTCTTT. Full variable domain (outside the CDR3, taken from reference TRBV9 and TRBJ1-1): DSGVTQTPKHLITATGQRVTLRCSPRSGDLSVYWYQQSLDQGLQFLIQYYNGEERAKGNILERFSAQQFPDLHSELNLSSLELGDSALYFCASSVGNMNTEAFFGQGTRLTVV.

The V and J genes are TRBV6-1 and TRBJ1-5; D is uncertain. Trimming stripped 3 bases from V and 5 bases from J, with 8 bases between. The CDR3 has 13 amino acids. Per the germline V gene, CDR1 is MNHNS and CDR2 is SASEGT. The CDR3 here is CASSDWLDQPQHF. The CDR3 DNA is TGTGCCAGCAGTGACTGGTTAGATCAGCCCCAGCATTTT.

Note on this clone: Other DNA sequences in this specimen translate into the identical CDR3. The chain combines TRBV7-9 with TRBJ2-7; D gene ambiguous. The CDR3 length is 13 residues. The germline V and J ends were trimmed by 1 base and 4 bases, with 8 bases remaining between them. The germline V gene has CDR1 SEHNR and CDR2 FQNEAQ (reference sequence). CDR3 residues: CASSLVPGYEQYF. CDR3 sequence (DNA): TGTGCCAGCAGCTTAGTGCCAGGTTACGAGCAGTACTTC.

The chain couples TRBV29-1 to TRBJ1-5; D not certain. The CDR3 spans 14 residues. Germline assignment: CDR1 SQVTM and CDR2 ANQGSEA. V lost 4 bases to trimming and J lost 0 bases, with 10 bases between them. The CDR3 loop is CSVAEPYSNQPQHF. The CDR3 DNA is TGCAGCGTTGCTGAACCTTATAGCAATCAGCCCCAGCATTTT.

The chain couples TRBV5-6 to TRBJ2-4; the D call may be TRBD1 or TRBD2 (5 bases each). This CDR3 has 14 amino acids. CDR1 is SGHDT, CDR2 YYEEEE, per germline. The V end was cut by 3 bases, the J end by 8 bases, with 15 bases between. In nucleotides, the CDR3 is TGTGCCAGCAGCTGGGGGAGCGGTGGAGACATTCAGTACTTC. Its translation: CASSWGSGGDIQYF.

The CDR3 DNA is TGTGCCAGCAGCCAAGATTCGATAGACTACTACACAGATACGCAGTATTTT. It translates to CASSQDSIDYYTDTQYF. This chain links TRBV14 with TRBJ2-3; maybe TRBD2 (5 bases). This CDR3 contains 17 residues. V lost 0 bases and J 2 bases, leaving 15 bases between the germline ends. From germline, CDR1 is SGHDN and CDR2 FVKESK. Using reference TRBV14 and TRBJ2-3 for the parts outside the CDR3, the full variable domain is EAGVTQFPSHSVIEKGQTVTLRCDPISGHDNLYWYRRVMGKEIKFLLHFVKESKQDESGMPNNRFLAERTGGTYSTLKVQPAELEDSGVYFCASSQDSIDYYTDTQYFGPGTRLTVL.

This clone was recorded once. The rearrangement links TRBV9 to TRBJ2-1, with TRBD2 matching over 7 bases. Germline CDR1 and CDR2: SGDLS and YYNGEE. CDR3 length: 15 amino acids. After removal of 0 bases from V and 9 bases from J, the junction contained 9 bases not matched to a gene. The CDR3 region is CASSVGGSGDGEQFF. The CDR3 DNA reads TGTGCCAGCAGCGTAGGCGGGAGTGGGGACGGTGAGCAGTTCTTC.

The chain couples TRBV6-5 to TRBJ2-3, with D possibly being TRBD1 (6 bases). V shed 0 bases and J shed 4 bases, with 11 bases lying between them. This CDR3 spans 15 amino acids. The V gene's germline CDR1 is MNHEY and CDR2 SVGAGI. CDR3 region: CASSYSMGAADTQYF. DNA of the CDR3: TGTGCCAGCAGTTACTCGATGGGGGCAGCAGATACGCAGTATTTT.

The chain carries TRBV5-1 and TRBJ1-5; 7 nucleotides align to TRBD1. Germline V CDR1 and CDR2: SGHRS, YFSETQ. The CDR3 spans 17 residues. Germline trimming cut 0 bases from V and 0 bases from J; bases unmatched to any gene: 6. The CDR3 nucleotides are TGCGCCAGCAGCTTGGAAGACAGGGACTATAGCAATCAGCCCCAGCATTTT. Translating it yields CASSLEDRDYSNQPQHF.

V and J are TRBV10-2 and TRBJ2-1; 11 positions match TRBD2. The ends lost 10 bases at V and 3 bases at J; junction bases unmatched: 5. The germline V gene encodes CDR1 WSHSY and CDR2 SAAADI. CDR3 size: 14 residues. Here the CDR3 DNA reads TGCGCCACCTTAGCGGGGGGGGGCTACAATGAGCAGTTCTTC. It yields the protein CATLAGGGYNEQFF.

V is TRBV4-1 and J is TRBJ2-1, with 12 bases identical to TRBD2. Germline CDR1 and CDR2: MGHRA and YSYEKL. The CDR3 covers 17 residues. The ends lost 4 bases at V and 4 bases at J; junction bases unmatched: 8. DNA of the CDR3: TGCGCCAGCAGCCTTTTAAATCTAGCGGGAGGGTACAATGAGCAGTTCTTC. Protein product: CASSLLNLAGGYNEQFF.

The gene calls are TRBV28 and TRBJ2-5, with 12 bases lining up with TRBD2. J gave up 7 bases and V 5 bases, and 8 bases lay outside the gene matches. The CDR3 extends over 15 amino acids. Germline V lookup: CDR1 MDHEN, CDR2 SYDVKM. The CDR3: CASSRTSGKGWTQYF. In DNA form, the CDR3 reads TGTGCCAGCAGTCGGACTAGCGGGAAGGGTTGGACCCAGTACTTC.

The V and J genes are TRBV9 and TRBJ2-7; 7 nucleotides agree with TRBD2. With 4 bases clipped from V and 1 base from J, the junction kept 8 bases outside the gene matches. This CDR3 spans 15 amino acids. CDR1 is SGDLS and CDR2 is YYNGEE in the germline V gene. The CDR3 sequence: CASSPGSSGSYEQYF. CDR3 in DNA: TGTGCCAGCAGCCCCGGTAGTAGCGGGTCCTACGAGCAGTACTTC.

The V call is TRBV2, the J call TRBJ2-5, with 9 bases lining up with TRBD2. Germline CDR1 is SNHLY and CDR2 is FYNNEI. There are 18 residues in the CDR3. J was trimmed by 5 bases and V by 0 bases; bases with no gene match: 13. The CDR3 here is CASSEAGTSRLATETQYF. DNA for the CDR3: TGTGCCAGCAGTGAAGCCGGGACTAGCCGGCTTGCAACTGAGACCCAGTACTTC. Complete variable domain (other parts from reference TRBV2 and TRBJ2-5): EPEVTQTPSHQVTQMGQEVILRCVPISNHLYFYWYRQILGQKVEFLVSFYNNEISEKSEIFDDQFSVERPDGSNFTLKIRSTKLEDSAMYFCASSEAGTSRLATETQYFGPGTRLLVL.

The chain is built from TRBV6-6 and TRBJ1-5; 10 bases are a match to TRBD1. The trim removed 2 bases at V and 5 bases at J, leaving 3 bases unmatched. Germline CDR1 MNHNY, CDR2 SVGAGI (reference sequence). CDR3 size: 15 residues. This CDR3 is CASSYGTGAYQPQHF. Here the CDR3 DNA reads TGTGCCAGCAGTTACGGGACAGGGGCGTATCAGCCCCAGCATTTT.

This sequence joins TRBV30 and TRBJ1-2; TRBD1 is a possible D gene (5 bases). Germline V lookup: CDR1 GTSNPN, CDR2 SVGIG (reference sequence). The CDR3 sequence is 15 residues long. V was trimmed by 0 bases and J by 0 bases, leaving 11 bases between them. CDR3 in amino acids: CAWSVTDEANYGYTF. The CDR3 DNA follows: TGTGCCTGGAGTGTGACAGATGAAGCTAACTATGGCTACACCTTC.

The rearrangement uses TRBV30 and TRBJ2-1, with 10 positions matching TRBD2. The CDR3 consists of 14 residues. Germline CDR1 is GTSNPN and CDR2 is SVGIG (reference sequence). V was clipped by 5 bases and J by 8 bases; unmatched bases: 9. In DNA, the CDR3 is TGTGCCTGGGACGAGCTAGCGGGAGTACATGAGCAGTTCTTC. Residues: CAWDELAGVHEQFF.

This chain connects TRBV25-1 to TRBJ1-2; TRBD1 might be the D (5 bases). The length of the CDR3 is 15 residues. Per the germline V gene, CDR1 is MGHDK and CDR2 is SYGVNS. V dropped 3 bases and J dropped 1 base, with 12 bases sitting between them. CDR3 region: CASSEWDEVNYGYTF. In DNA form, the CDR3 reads TGTGCCAGCAGTGAGTGGGACGAGGTTAACTATGGCTACACCTTC.

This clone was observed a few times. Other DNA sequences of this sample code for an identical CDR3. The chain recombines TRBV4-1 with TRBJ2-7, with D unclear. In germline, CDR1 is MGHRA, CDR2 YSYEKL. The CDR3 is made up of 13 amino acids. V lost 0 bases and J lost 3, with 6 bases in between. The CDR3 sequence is CASSQDGSYEQYF. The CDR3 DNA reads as TGCGCCAGCAGCCAAGACGGCAGCTACGAGCAGTACTTC.

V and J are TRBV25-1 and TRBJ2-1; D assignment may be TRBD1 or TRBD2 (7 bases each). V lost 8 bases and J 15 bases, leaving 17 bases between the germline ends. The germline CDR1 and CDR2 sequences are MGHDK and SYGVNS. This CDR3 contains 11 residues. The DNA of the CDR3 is TGTGCCAGCGACCGGGGGGACAGAACGTTCTTC. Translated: CASDRGDRTFF.

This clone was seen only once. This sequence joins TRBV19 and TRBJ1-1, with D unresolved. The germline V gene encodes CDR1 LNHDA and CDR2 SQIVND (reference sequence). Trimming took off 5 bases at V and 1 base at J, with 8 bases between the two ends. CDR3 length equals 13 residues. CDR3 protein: CASSLTQNTEAFF. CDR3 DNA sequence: TGTGCCAGTAGTTTGACCCAGAACACTGAAGCTTTCTTT.

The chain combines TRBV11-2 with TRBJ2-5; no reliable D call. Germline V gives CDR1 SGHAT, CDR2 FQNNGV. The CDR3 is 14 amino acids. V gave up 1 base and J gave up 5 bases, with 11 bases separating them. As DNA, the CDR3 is TGTGCCAGCAGCTTAGGGCCCCTACGGGAGACCCAGTACTTC. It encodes CASSLGPLRETQYF.

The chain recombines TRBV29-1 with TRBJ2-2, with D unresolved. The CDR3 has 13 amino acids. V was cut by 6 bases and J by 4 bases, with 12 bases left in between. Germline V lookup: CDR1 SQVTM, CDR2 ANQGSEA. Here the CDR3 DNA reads TGCAGCGTCTACACGGCATCCACCGGGGAGCTGTTTTTT. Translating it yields CSVYTASTGELFF.

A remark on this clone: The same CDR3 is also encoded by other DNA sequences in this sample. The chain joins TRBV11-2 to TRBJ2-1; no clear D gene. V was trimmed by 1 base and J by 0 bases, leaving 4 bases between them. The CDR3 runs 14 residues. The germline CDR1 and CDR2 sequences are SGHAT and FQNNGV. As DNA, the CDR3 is TGTGCCAGCAGCTTAGTTAGCTCCTACAATGAGCAGTTCTTC. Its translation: CASSLVSSYNEQFF.

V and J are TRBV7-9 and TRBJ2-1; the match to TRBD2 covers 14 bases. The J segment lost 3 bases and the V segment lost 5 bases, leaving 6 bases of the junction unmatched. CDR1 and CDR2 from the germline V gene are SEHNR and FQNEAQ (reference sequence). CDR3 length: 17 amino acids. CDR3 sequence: CASSRLAGGPSYNEQFF. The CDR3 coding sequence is TGTGCCAGCAGCAGACTAGCGGGAGGGCCAAGCTACAATGAGCAGTTCTTC. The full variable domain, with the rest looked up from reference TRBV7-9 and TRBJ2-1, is DTGVSQNPRHKITKRGQNVTFRCDPISEHNRLYWYRQTLGQGPEFLTYFQNEAQLEKSRLLSDRFSAERPKGSFSTLEIQRTEQGDSAMYLCASSRLAGGPSYNEQFFGPGTRLTVL.

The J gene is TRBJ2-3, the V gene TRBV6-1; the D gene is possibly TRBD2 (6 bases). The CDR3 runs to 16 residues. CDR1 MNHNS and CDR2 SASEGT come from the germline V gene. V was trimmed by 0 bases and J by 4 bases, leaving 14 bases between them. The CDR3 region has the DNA TGTGCCAGCAGTGAAGCAGGGGAGGTTTGGTCAGATACGCAGTATTTT. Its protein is CASSEAGEVWSDTQYF.

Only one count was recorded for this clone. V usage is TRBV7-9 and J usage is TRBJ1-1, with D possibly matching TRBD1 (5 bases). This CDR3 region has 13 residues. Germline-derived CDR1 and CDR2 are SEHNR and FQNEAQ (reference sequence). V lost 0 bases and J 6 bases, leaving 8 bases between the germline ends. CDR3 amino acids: CASSLAGPPEAFF. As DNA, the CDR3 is TGTGCCAGCAGCTTAGCGGGACCCCCTGAAGCTTTCTTT.